This is a list of T cell receptor beta chains from one sample in a study of memory CD4+ T cells and cytomegalovirus serostatus. Method: immunoSEQ multiplex PCR; TCRdb's copy keeps in-frame clones and lacks some. The sample has over 75,000 clones; about 80% are singletons. What was sequenced was memory CD4+ T cells from blood. These receptor sequences come from an adult in good health and CMV-seropositive. Both conserved end residues are part of each CDR3. A D gene is named only where the DNA matches it firmly.

len: 15
d_gene: -
v_gene: TRBV6-5
j_gene: TRBJ2-7
CDR3aa: CASSYSSGGSYEQYF
CDR3nt: TGTGCCAGCAGTTACTCGAGCGGAGGATCCTACGAGCAGTACTTC

len: 15
d_gene: -
v_gene: TRBV19
j_gene: TRBJ2-7
CDR3aa: CASSIPPAVAREQYF
CDR3nt: TGTGCCAGTAGTATCCCCCCCGCTGTAGCGAGGGAGCAGTACTTC

len: 14
d_gene: -
v_gene: TRBV5-1
j_gene: TRBJ1-2
CDR3aa: CASSWDYRALGYTF
CDR3nt: TGCGCCAGCAGCTGGGACTACAGGGCCCTCGGCTACACCTTC

len: 16
d_gene: -
v_gene: TRBV28
j_gene: TRBJ1-5
CDR3aa: CASTPQMWYSNQPQHF
CDR3nt: TGTGCCAGCACTCCCCAGATGTGGTATAGCAATCAGCCCCAGCATTTT

len: 15
d_gene: -
v_gene: TRBV5-4
j_gene: TRBJ1-3
CDR3aa: CASSLGPTSGNTIYF
CDR3nt: TGTGCCAGCAGCTTGGGACCGACCTCTGGAAACACCATATATTTT

len: 15
d_gene: -
v_gene: TRBV7-2
j_gene: TRBJ2-2
CDR3aa: CASSPTGINTGELFF
CDR3nt: TGTGCCAGCAGCCCCACAGGGATAAACACCGGGGAGCTGTTTTTT

len: 13
d_gene: -
v_gene: TRBV27
j_gene: TRBJ1-2
CDR3aa: CASSSRRDYGYTF
CDR3nt: TGTGCCAGCAGTTCGCGACGGGACTATGGCTACACCTTC

len: 15
d_gene: TRBD2
v_gene: TRBV27
j_gene: TRBJ2-5
CDR3aa: CASSLSPTSGGTQYF
CDR3nt: TGTGCCAGCAGTTTATCCCCGACTAGCGGGGGGACCCAGTACTTC

len: 15
d_gene: TRBD1
v_gene: TRBV4-2
j_gene: TRBJ1-1
CDR3aa: CASSQGTGGKTEAFF
CDR3nt: TGTGCCAGCAGCCAAGGTACAGGGGGTAAAACTGAAGCTTTCTTT

len: 14
d_gene: TRBD1
v_gene: TRBV15
j_gene: TRBJ2-7
CDR3aa: CATSRDRGSYEQYF
CDR3nt: TGTGCCACCAGCAGGGACAGGGGTTCCTACGAGCAGTACTTC

len: 14
d_gene: TRBD2
v_gene: TRBV2
j_gene: TRBJ2-1
CDR3aa: CASSGSSGSSQQFF
CDR3nt: TGTGCCAGCAGTGGGTCTAGCGGGTCAAGTCAGCAGTTCTTC

len: 11
d_gene: -
v_gene: TRBV2
j_gene: TRBJ1-4
CDR3aa: CASTANEKLFF
CDR3nt: TGTGCCAGCACGGCTAATGAAAAACTGTTTTTT

len: 16
d_gene: -
v_gene: TRBV19
j_gene: TRBJ1-2
CDR3aa: CASSIPTGGPNYGYTF
CDR3nt: TGTGCCAGTAGTATACCGACGGGAGGTCCAAACTATGGCTATACCTTC

len: 11
d_gene: -
v_gene: TRBV6-1
j_gene: TRBJ1-1
CDR3aa: CASSEWREAFF
CDR3nt: TGTGCCAGCAGTGAATGGCGAGAAGCTTTCTTT

len: 13
d_gene: -
v_gene: TRBV7-3
j_gene: TRBJ2-3
CDR3aa: CASSLQGPDTQYF
CDR3nt: TGTGCCAGCAGCTTACAGGGTCCAGATACGCAGTATTTT

len: 15
d_gene: -
v_gene: TRBV4-2
j_gene: TRBJ2-6
CDR3aa: CASSQAGPGANVLTF
CDR3nt: TGTGCCAGCAGCCAAGCAGGGCCTGGGGCCAACGTCCTGACTTTC

len: 14
d_gene: -
v_gene: TRBV27
j_gene: TRBJ1-5
CDR3aa: CASSLGRGYQPQHF
CDR3nt: TGTGCCAGCAGTTTGGGAAGGGGTTATCAGCCCCAGCATTTT

len: 15
d_gene: TRBD2
v_gene: TRBV4-3
j_gene: TRBJ2-1
CDR3aa: CASSQPSGGYNEQFF
CDR3nt: TGCGCCAGCAGCCAGCCGAGCGGGGGATACAATGAGCAGTTCTTC